One T cell receptor (beta chain) is described in this entry. Germline assignment: CDR1 SGDLS and CDR2 YYNGEE. This CDR3 region has 15 residues. V shed 4 bases and J shed 3 bases, with 15 bases lying between them. The data stem from a study of blood T cell repertoires in COVID-19. Whole-study context: Whether acute or convalescent, the COVID-19 samples came from the United States, Italy and Spain. T cells, B-cell-depleted T cells, or PBMCs supplied cDNA or gDNA.

Authors' methods: Nucleated cell number was recorded as an estimate derived from reference gene primer amplification. This table comes from immunoSEQ multiplex PCR, and its TCRdb copy is limited to in-frame clones, with some not included. That table supplies the V and J calls and clone size; D and trimming were determined from the DNA. The sample contains some 100,000 clones, around nine tenths of which appear only once. The sequenced sample consisted of peripheral blood. The chain employs TRBV9 and TRBJ2-3, with D perhaps TRBD2 (6 bases). This clonotype originated in a man between 45 and 60 years old with acute or convalescent COVID-19. The CDR3 bases are TGTGCCAGCAGCCTTTGGGACGGGAGTACAGATACGCAGTATTTT. It is translated as CASSLWDGSTDTQYF.